The 9 T cell receptor beta chains presented below share a single source sample, sequenced in a study of cytomegalovirus exposure and HLA in healthy donors. Use of 60 Vbeta and 13 Jbeta primers characterized the PCR. TCRdb's table, derived via immunoSEQ multiplex PCR, lists solely in-frame clones and lacks some. The data show about 200,000 clones, 86% seen once. The sample was PBMCs. All receptors come from a woman younger than 45 in good health and CMV-seronegative.

This chain uses TRBV4-1 with TRBJ2-1; 12 nucleotides match TRBD2. The CDR3 runs 17 residues. CDR1 MGHRA and CDR2 YSYEKL come from the germline V gene. J lost 15 bases, V lost 1 base, and 16 bases had no gene match. Here the CDR3 reads CASSQVGLLAGGPGRFF. CDR3 DNA sequence: TGCGCCAGCAGCCAAGTTGGTTTGCTAGCGGGAGGGCCGGGGCGGTTCTTC.

V is TRBV6-5 and J is TRBJ2-2; D gene ambiguous. V was trimmed by 5 bases and J by 0 bases, leaving 7 bases between them. The CDR3 consists of 14 residues. The germline gives CDR1 MNHEY, CDR2 SVGAGI. The DNA of the CDR3 is TGTGCCAGCAGTGAACATGCGAACACCGGGGAGCTGTTTTTT. This sequence encodes CASSEHANTGELFF.

The chain couples TRBV19 to TRBJ2-7; weak D call: TRBD1 (6 bases). CDR1 and CDR2 (germline): LNHDA, SQIVND (reference sequence). The CDR3 runs to 15 residues. Trimming cost V 1 base and J 1 base, with 11 bases left between them. CDR3 loop: CASSIGQGTSYEQYF. The CDR3 DNA follows: TGTGCCAGTAGTATAGGGCAGGGGACATCCTACGAGCAGTACTTC.

V and J are TRBV7-9 and TRBJ2-5, with 9 bases matching TRBD2. Looked up from germline, CDR1 is SEHNR and CDR2 is FQNEAQ (reference sequence). CDR3 length: 14 amino acids. After removal of 5 bases from V and 5 bases from J, the junction contained 6 bases not matched to a gene. Here the CDR3 reads CASSQGLADETQYF. The CDR3 nucleotides are TGTGCCAGCAGCCAGGGACTAGCTGATGAGACCCAGTACTTC.

The V gene is TRBV6-1, the J gene TRBJ2-7, with D possibly TRBD1 on 6 matching bases. Trimming pared 5 bases from V and 5 bases from J, leaving 13 bases between. This CDR3 has 13 residues. From germline, CDR1 is MNHNS and CDR2 SASEGT. CDR3 nucleotide sequence: TGTGCCAGCAGTTCCCCGACAGGACACGAGCAGTACTTC. Translating it yields CASSSPTGHEQYF.

V usage is TRBV15 and J usage is TRBJ1-4; unclear D gene. This CDR3 spans 15 amino acids. Trimming stripped 1 base from V and 3 bases from J, with 9 bases between. In germline, CDR1 is LNHNV, CDR2 YYDKDF (reference sequence). CDR3: CATSRVRSSNEKLFF. For the CDR3, the DNA is TGTGCCACCAGCAGAGTCCGGTCGTCTAATGAAAAACTGTTTTTT.

V is TRBV28 and J is TRBJ2-1, with 8 bases matching TRBD2. This CDR3 comprises 15 residues. V gave up 0 bases and J gave up 4 bases; unmatched junction bases: 2. Germline CDR1 reads MDHEN; CDR2 reads SYDVKM. The CDR3 is CASSLWTSVYNEQFF. As DNA, the CDR3 is TGTGCCAGCAGTTTATGGACTAGCGTGTACAATGAGCAGTTCTTC.

This clone was counted once. The CDR3 here is CASSPPGQSQPQHF. The CDR3, as DNA: TGCGCCAGCAGCCCCCCGGGACAGAGTCAGCCCCAGCATTTT. V gene TRBV4-1 combines with J gene TRBJ1-5, with 7 bases matching TRBD1. There are 14 residues in the CDR3. The junction had 6 bases not matched to a gene; V was cut back by 4 bases and J by 6 bases. Germline CDR1 reads MGHRA; CDR2 reads YSYEKL.

V usage is TRBV19 and J usage is TRBJ2-1; D is undetermined. V was cut by 10 bases and J by 9 bases, with 16 bases left in between. From germline, CDR1 is LNHDA and CDR2 SQIVND (reference sequence). CDR3 length: 12 residues. The CDR3 protein is CATSSRLGEQFF. CDR3 sequence (DNA): TGTGCCACCTCGAGTAGACTCGGTGAGCAGTTCTTC.